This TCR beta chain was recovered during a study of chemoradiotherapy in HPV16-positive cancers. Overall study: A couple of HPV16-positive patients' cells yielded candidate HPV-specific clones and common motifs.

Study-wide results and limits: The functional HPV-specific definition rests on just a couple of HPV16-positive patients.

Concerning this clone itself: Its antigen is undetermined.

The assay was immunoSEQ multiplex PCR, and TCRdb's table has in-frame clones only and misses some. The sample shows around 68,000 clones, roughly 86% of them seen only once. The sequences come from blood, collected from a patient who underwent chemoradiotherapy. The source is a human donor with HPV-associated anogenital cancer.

The CDR3 reads CASSLGARSNQPQHF. The CDR3 coding sequence is TGTGCCAGCAGCTTAGGTGCGAGGAGCAATCAGCCCCAGCATTTT. This rearrangement joins TRBV7-2 to TRBJ1-5; D ambiguous. Germline V gene data show CDR1 as SGHTA and CDR2 as FQGNSA. Trimming took 1 base from V and 1 from J, leaving 8 bases between them. CDR3 size: 15 residues. Filled out from reference TRBV7-2 and TRBJ1-5, the complete variable domain reads GAGVSQSPSNKVTEKGKDVELRCDPISGHTALYWYRQSLGQGLEFLIYFQGNSAPDKSGLPSDRFSAERTGGSVSTLTIQRTQQEDSAVYLCASSLGARSNQPQHFGDGTRLSIL.